This T cell receptor beta chain stems from a study of T cell responses to AZD1222 COVID-19 vaccine. Study-level findings and limits: Reportedly, nearly half the spike-specific TCRs target unmutated variant regions.

Notes on this clone: Its antigen is as yet unknown.

The CDR3 is made up of 15 amino acids. CDR1 and CDR2 (germline): MNHEY, SVGAGI. With 6 bases removed from V and 0 bases from J, the gap between germline ends came to 14 bases. The protocol was immunoSEQ multiplex PCR, while the TCRdb copy is restricted to in-frame clones and leaves out a portion. The table shows 200,000 to 250,000 clones, with about 93% occurring only once. The sample in question was peripheral blood, obtained on day 0 of MenACWY control vaccination. The genes are TRBV6-5 and TRBJ1-2; the D gene is possibly TRBD1 (5 bases). The source is an adult in good health. The CDR3 DNA is TGTGCCAGCAGCCTGGTCTGGGGGTCTAACTATGGCTACACCTTC. Its translation: CASSLVWGSNYGYTF.